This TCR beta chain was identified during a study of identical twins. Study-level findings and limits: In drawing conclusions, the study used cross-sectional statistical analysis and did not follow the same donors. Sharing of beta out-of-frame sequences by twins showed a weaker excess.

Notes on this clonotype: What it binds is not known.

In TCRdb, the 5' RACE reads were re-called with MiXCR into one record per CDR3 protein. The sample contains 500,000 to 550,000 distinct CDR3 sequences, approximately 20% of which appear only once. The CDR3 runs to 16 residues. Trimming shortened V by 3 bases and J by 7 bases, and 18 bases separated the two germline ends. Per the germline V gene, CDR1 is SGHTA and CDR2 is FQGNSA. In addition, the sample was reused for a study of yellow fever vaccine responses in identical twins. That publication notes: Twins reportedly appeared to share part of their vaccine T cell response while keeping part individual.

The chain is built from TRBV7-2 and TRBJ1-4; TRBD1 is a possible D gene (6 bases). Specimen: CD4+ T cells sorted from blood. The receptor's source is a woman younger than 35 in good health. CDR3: CASSLGRGNFGEKLFF. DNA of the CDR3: TGTGCCAGCAGCTTGGGCAGGGGAAATTTTGGTGAAAAACTGTTTTTT.